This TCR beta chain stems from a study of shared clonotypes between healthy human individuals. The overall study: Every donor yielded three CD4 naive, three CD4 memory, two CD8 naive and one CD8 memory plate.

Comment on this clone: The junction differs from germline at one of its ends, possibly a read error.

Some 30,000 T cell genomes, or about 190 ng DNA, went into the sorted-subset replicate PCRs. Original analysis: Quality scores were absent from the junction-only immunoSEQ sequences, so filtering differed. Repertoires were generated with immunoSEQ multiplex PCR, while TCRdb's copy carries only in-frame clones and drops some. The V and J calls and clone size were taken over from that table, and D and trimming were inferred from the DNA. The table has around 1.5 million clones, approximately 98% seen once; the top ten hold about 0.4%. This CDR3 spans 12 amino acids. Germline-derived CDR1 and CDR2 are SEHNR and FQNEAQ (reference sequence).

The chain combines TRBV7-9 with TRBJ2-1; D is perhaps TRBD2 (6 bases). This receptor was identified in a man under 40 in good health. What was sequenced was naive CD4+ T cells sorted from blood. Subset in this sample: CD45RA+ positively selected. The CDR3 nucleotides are TGTGCCAGCAGCTTAGTACTAGCAAATCGACTCTTC. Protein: CASSLVLANRLF.